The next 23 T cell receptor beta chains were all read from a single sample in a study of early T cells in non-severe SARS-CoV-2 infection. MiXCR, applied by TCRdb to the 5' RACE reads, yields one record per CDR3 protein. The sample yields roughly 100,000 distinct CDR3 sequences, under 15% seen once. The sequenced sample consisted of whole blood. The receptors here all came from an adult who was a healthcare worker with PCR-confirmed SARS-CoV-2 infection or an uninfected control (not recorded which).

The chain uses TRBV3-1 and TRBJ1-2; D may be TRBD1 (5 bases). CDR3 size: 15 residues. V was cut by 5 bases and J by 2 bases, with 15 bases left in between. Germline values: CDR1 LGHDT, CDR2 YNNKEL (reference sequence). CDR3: CASSWEGLTNYGYTF. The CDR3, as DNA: TGTGCCAGCAGCTGGGAGGGACTGACAAACTATGGCTACACCTTC.

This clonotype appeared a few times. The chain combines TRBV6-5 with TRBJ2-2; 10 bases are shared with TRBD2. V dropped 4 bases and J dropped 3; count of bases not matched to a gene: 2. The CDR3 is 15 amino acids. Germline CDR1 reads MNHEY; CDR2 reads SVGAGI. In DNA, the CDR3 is TGTGCCAGCAGTTTAGCGGGGGGAGACACCGGGGAGCTGTTTTTT. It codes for CASSLAGGDTGELFF.

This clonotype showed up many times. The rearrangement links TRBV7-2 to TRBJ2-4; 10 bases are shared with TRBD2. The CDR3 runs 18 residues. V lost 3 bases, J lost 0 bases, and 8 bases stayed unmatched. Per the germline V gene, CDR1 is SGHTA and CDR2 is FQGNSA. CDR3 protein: CASSFRLAGELAKNIQYF. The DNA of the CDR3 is TGTGCCAGCAGCTTTCGACTAGCGGGTGAACTAGCCAAAAACATTCAGTACTTC.

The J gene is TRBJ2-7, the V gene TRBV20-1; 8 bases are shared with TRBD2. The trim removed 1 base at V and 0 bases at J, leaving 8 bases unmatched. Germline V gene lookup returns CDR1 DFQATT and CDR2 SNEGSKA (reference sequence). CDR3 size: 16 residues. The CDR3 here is CSARARGGPSSYEQYF. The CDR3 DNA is TGCAGTGCTAGAGCCCGGGGGGGCCCCAGCTCCTACGAGCAGTACTTC.

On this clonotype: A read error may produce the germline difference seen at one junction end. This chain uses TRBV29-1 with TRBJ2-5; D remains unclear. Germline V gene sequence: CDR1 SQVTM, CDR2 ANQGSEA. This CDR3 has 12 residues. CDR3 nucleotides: TGCAGAGTTGAAAGGTCCGGAGAGACCCAGTACTTC. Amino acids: CRVERSGETQYF.

The CDR3, as DNA: TGTGCCAGCAGTGGAGGGACAGGGGTAGGGACTTTAATCTACGAGCAGTACTTC. Translation gives CASSGGTGVGTLIYEQYF. The chain carries TRBV6-6 and TRBJ2-7; TRBD1 matches at 10 bases. The CDR3 is made up of 18 amino acids. Germline V gene data show CDR1 as MNHNY and CDR2 as SVGAGI (reference sequence). V lost 5 bases to trimming and J lost 3 bases; unmatched junction nucleotides: 16.

Here the CDR3 reads CSASGLGYNEQFF. The CDR3 DNA reads TGCAGTGCTAGCGGGTTAGGATACAATGAGCAGTTCTTC. The chain carries TRBV20-1 and TRBJ2-1; D remains unclear. The CDR3 length is 13 residues. V lost 3 bases to trimming and J lost 4 bases, with 10 bases between them. Germline CDR1 and CDR2: DFQATT and SNEGSKA (reference sequence).

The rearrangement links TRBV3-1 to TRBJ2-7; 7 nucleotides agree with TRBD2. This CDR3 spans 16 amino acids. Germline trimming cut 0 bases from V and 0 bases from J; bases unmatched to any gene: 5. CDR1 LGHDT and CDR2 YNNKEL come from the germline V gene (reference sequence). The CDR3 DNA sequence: TGTGCCAGCAGCCAAGACCCCGGACTAGACTCCTACGAGCAGTACTTC. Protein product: CASSQDPGLDSYEQYF.

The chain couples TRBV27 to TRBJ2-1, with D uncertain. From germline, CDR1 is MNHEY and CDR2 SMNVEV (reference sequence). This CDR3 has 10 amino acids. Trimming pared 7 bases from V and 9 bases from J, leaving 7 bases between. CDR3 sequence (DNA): TGTGCCAGCATAAAGGGTGAGCAGTTCTTC. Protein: CASIKGEQFF.

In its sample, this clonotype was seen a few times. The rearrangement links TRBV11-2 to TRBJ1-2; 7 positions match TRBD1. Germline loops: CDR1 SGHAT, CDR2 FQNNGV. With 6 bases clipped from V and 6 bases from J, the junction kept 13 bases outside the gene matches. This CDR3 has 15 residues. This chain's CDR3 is CASSSLRTGQNGYTF. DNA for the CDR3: TGTGCCAGCAGTTCTCTAAGGACAGGACAGAATGGCTACACCTTC.

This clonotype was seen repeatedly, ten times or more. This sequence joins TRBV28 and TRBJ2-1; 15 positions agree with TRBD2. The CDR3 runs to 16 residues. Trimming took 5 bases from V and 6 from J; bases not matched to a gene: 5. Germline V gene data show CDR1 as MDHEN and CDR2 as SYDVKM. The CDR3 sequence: CASSLRTSGGANEQFF. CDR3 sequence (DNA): TGTGCCAGCAGTCTCCGGACTAGCGGGGGGGCCAATGAGCAGTTCTTC.

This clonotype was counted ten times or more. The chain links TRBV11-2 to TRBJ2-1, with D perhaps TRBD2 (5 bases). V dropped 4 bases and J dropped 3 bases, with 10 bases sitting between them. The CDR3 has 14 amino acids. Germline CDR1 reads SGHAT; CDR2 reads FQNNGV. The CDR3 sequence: CASSSPRGYNEQFF. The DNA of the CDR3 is TGTGCCAGCAGCTCCCCCCGGGGCTACAATGAGCAGTTCTTC.

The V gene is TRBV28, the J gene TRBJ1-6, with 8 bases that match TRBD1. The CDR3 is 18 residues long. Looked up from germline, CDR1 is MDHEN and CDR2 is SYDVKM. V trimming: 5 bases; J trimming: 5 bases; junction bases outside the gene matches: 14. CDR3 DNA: TGTGCCAGCAGTCCCGACCCCCGCCGGACAGGGCATAATTCACCCCTCCACTTT. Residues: CASSPDPRRTGHNSPLHF.

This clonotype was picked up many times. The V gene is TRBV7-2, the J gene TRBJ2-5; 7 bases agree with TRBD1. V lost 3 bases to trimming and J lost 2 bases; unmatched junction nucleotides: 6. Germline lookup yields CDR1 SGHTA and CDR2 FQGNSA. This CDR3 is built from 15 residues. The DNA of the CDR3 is TGTGCCAGCAGCTTGAACAGGGGAGCACAAGAGACCCAGTACTTC. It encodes CASSLNRGAQETQYF. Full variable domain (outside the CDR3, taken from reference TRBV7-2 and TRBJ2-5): GAGVSQSPSNKVTEKGKDVELRCDPISGHTALYWYRQSLGQGLEFLIYFQGNSAPDKSGLPSDRFSAERTGGSVSTLTIQRTQQEDSAVYLCASSLNRGAQETQYFGPGTRLLVL.

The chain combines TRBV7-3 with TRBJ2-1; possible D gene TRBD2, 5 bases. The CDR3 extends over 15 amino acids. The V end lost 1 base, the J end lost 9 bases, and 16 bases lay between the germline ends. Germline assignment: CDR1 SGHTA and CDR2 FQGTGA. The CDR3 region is CASSLKQPPRGEQFF. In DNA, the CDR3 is TGTGCCAGCAGCTTAAAGCAACCGCCTCGGGGTGAGCAGTTCTTC.

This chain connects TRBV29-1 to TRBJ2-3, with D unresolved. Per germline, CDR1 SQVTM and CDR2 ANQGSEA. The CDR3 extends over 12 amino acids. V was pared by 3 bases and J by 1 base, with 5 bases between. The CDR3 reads CSVEDGTDTQYF. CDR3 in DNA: TGCAGCGTTGAGGACGGCACAGATACGCAGTATTTT.

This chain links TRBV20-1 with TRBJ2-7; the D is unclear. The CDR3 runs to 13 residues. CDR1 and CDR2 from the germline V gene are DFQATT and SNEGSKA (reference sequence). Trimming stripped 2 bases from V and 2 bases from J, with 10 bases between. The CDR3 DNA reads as TGCAGTGCTAGATCAGGAGTCACCTACGAGCAGTACTTC. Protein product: CSARSGVTYEQYF.

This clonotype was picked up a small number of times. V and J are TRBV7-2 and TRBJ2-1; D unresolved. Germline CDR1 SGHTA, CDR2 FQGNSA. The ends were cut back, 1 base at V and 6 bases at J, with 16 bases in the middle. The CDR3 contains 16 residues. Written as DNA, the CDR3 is TGTGCCAGCAGCTTAGTGGTGGGTAGTTCAAGCAATGAGCAGTTCTTC. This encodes CASSLVVGSSSNEQFF.

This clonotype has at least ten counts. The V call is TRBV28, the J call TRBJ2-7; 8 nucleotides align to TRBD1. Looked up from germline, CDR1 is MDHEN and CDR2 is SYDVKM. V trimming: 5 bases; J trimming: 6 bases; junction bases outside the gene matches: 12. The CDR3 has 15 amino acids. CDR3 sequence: CASSTYQLRGPEQYF. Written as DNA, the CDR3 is TGTGCCAGCAGTACCTACCAACTCAGGGGGCCCGAGCAGTACTTC.

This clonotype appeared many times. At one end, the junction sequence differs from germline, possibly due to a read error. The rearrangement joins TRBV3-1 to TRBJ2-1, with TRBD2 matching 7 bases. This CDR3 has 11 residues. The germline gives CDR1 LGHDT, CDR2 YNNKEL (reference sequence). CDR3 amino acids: CASSQGLAHDF. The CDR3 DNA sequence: TGTGCCAGCAGCCAAGGACTAGCCCACGACTTC.

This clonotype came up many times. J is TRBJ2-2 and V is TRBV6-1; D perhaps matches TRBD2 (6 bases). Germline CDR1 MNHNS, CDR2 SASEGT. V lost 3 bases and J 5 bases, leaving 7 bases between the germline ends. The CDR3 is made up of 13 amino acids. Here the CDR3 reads CASSDGGTGELFF. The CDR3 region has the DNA TGTGCCAGCAGTGATGGGGGGACCGGGGAGCTGTTTTTT.

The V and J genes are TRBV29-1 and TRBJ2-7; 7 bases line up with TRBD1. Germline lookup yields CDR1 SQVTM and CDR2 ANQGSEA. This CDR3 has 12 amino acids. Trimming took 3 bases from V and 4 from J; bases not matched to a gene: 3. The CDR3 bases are TGCAGCGTTGAGGCGGACAGGTACGAGCAGTACTTC. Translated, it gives CSVEADRYEQYF.

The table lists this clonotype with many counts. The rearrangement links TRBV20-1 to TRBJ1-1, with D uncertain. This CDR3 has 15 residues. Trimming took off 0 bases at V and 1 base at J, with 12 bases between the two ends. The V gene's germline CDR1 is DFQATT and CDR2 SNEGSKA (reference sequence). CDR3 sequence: CSARDVDWTNTEAFF. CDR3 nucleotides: TGCAGTGCTAGAGATGTGGACTGGACGAACACTGAAGCTTTCTTT.